The rows below give T cell receptor beta chains drawn from one sample of a study of blood T cell repertoires in COVID-19. Some clones are missing from TCRdb's copy, which holds only in-frame ones; the method was immunoSEQ multiplex PCR. This table holds roughly 140,000 clones, nearly 90% found once. The specimen sequenced was peripheral blood. The receptor set was obtained from an older man with acute or convalescent COVID-19. CDR3s include the opening cysteine and the closing phenylalanine or tryptophan. D genes are given only for firm matches. Not all rows give a size; the values are once, few, many and, for expanded clones, a class.

.,once,TRBV29-1,TRBJ2-2,CSVAEGTGELFF,TGCAGCGTTGCGGAGGGGACCGGGGAGCTGTTTTTT
TRBD2,once,TRBV19,TRBJ2-4,CASSIPSGRSHVQYF,TGTGCCAGTAGTATACCTAGCGGACGCTCCCACGTTCAGTACTTC
TRBD1,once,TRBV6-1,TRBJ1-6,CASSRDREINSPLHF,TGTGCCAGCAGTCGGGACAGGGAAATTAATTCACCCCTCCACTTT
TRBD1,once,TRBV6-5,TRBJ1-4,CACKTGGEKLFF,TGTGCCTGCAAGACAGGGGGGGAAAAACTGTTTTTT
TRBD1,.,TRBV11-2,TRBJ1-1,CASRLVAHGQGFDTEAFF,TGTGCCAGCAGATTAGTGGCCCACGGACAGGGGTTTGACACTGAAGCTTTCTTT
TRBD1,.,TRBV25-1,TRBJ1-1,CASSGVTTGGTEAFF,TGTGCCAGCAGTGGGGTCACGACAGGGGGCACTGAAGCTTTCTTT
.,.,TRBV9,TRBJ2-1,CASSVGVEDEQFF,TGTGCCAGCAGCGTAGGGGTTGAGGATGAGCAGTTCTTC
.,.,TRBV7-6,TRBJ2-7,CASSLSSTAPYEQYF,TGTGCCAGCAGCTTAAGCTCCACTGCCCCCTACGAGCAGTACTTC
TRBD2,.,TRBV6-5,TRBJ2-7,CASSYTPGRGEQYF,TGTGCCAGCAGTTACACCCCTGGGAGGGGCGAGCAGTACTTC
.,.,TRBV6-5,TRBJ2-5,CASSPGQGSQETQYF,TGTGCCAGCAGTCCGGGACAAGGCTCCCAAGAGACCCAGTACTTC
.,.,TRBV28,TRBJ1-5,CASSRTLLYGNQPQHF,TGTGCCAGCAGTAGGACATTATTATATGGCAATCAGCCCCAGCATTTT
.,.,TRBV12-5,TRBJ2-6,CASGGGSARGANVLTF,TGTGCTAGTGGTGGTGGGTCCGCGAGGGGGGCCAACGTCCTGACTTTC
TRBD1,.,TRBV5-1,TRBJ1-4,CASSYLQGDGEKLFF,TGCGCCAGCAGCTACCTACAGGGGGATGGCGAAAAACTGTTTTTT
TRBD1,once,TRBV12-5,TRBJ2-7,CASGPGQGAHEQYF,TGTGCTAGTGGTCCGGGACAGGGGGCGCACGAGCAGTACTTC
.,.,TRBV11-2,TRBJ2-2,CASRISLTGELFF,TGTGCCAGCCGTATCTCCCTCACCGGGGAGCTGTTTTTT
.,.,TRBV19,TRBJ2-5,CASSGTGAETQYF,TGTGCCAGTAGTGGGACGGGAGCGGAGACCCAGTACTTC
.,.,TRBV24-1,TRBJ1-1,CATSQGREAFF,TGTGCCACCAGCCAGGGTAGGGAAGCTTTCTTT
.,.,TRBV18,TRBJ1-3,CASSPPSGINSGNTIYF,TGTGCCAGCTCACCACCATCAGGGATCAACTCTGGAAACACCATATATTTT
.,.,TRBV28,TRBJ1-4,CACGATNEKLFF,TGTGCCTGCGGAGCAACTAATGAAAAACTGTTTTTT
TRBD1,.,TRBV30,TRBJ1-1,CAWRTGPTEAFF,TGTGCCTGGCGGACAGGGCCCACTGAAGCTTTCTTT
.,.,TRBV10-3,TRBJ2-7,CAISLVPPPGYEQYF,TGTGCCATCAGCCTAGTGCCACCTCCGGGGTACGAGCAGTACTTC
TRBD1,once,TRBV9,TRBJ2-2,CASSTGTDANTGELFF,TGTGCCAGCAGCACTGGGACAGACGCGAACACCGGGGAGCTGTTTTTT
.,.,TRBV10-1,TRBJ2-1,CASSGQVEDEQFF,TGCGCCAGCAGTGGACAGGTGGAGGATGAGCAGTTCTTC
TRBD1,.,TRBV14,TRBJ2-6,CASSQADRVWSGANVLTF,TGTGCCAGCAGCCAGGCCGACAGGGTATGGTCTGGGGCCAACGTCCTGACTTTC
TRBD1,.,TRBV11-2,TRBJ1-2,CASSLQGGNYGYTF,TGTGCCAGCAGCTTACAGGGGGGTAACTATGGCTACACCTTC
TRBD1,.,TRBV6-5,TRBJ1-5,CASSFDRDSNQPQHF,TGTGCCAGCAGCTTCGACAGGGATAGCAATCAGCCCCAGCATTTT
.,few,TRBV10-2,TRBJ2-4,CASRMNRDSNIQYF,TGCGCCAGCAGGATGAACCGGGACTCTAACATTCAGTACTTC
TRBD2,.,TRBV7-9,TRBJ2-1,CASSSSGRDNEQFF,TGTGCCAGCAGCTCTAGCGGGAGGGACAATGAGCAGTTCTTC
TRBD1,.,TRBV2,TRBJ1-2,CASRGQSYGYTF,TGTGCCAGCAGGGGACAGAGCTATGGCTACACCTTC
TRBD1,.,TRBV18,TRBJ1-1,CASSRMDRGLAFF,TGTGCCAGCTCACGGATGGACAGGGGGCTGGCTTTCTTT
TRBD1,.,TRBV9,TRBJ2-2,CASSVVGTGGYTGELFF,TGTGCCAGCAGCGTAGTCGGAACAGGGGGATACACCGGGGAGCTGTTTTTT
.,.,TRBV7-8,TRBJ1-6,CASSLQPRGNSPLHF,TGTGCCAGCAGCTTACAGCCAAGGGGAAATTCACCCCTCCACTTT
.,once,TRBV29-1,TRBJ2-1,CSVEEVEQFF,TGCAGCGTTGAGGAGGTTGAGCAGTTCTTC
TRBD1,once,TRBV5-1,TRBJ1-2,CASSRDRGSDYGYTF,TGCGCCAGCAGCCGGGACAGGGGTTCGGACTATGGCTACACCTTC
.,few,TRBV2,TRBJ1-3,CASSGFQGRVSGNTIYF,TGTGCCAGCAGTGGTTTTCAGGGAAGGGTCTCTGGAAACACCATATATTTT
.,.,TRBV7-2,TRBJ2-3,CASSVGLITDTQYF,TGTGCCAGCAGCGTTGGACTTATCACAGATACGCAGTATTTT
.,.,TRBV5-1,TRBJ2-2,CASSPDWGPYTGELFF,TGCGCCAGCAGCCCCGACTGGGGCCCATACACCGGGGAGCTGTTTTTT
TRBD2,.,TRBV28,TRBJ2-7,CASSGAGATYEQYF,TGTGCCAGCAGTGGGGCGGGAGCGACCTACGAGCAGTACTTC
TRBD2,.,TRBV11-2,TRBJ2-1,CASSSPRLANEQFF,TGTGCCAGCAGCTCCCCGAGACTAGCCAATGAGCAGTTCTTC
.,.,TRBV28,TRBJ1-1,CASSLQGWTEAFF,TGTGCCAGCAGTTTGCAGGGGTGGACTGAAGCTTTCTTT
.,once,TRBV6-5,TRBJ1-1,CASSLGPRTEAFF,TGTGCCAGCAGTCTAGGCCCTCGCACTGAAGCTTTCTTT
TRBD1,.,TRBV19,TRBJ2-5,CASSIPLLSGTGGRETQYF,TGTGCCAGTAGTATCCCTCTCCTGTCCGGGACAGGGGGCCGGGAGACCCAGTACTTC
.,.,TRBV24-1,TRBJ2-7,CAPESQGSYEQYF,TGTGCCCCCGAATCACAGGGATCCTACGAGCAGTACTTC
.,.,TRBV6-6,TRBJ1-1,CASSLRANRIPWGVTEAFF,TGTGCCAGCAGTCTAAGGGCTAACAGAATACCCTGGGGGGTCACTGAAGCTTTCTTT
TRBD1,.,TRBV18,TRBJ1-5,CASSPGQANNQPQHF,TGTGCCAGCTCACCCGGACAGGCCAACAATCAGCCCCAGCATTTT
.,.,TRBV7-8,TRBJ1-5,CASSLGTDYQPQHF,TGTGCCAGCAGCTTAGGGACAGATTATCAGCCCCAGCATTTT
.,.,TRBV7-8,TRBJ1-2,CASSLEGDYGYTF,TGTGCCAGCAGCTTAGAAGGGGACTATGGCTACACCTTC
.,once,TRBV7-9,TRBJ2-1,CASSLPLGAEDYNEQFF,TGTGCCAGCAGCTTACCTTTAGGAGCGGAAGACTACAATGAGCAGTTCTTC
TRBD2,.,TRBV11-2,TRBJ2-3,CASSWTSGGTDTQYF,TGTGCCAGCAGCTGGACTAGCGGGGGCACAGATACGCAGTATTTT
.,once,TRBV2,TRBJ2-7,CASKSAHSSYEQYF,TGTGCCAGCAAATCAGCGCATAGCTCCTACGAGCAGTACTTC
.,.,TRBV6-6,TRBJ1-2,CASSYSNGMDYGYTF,TGTGCCAGCAGTTACTCGAACGGGATGGACTATGGCTACACCTTC